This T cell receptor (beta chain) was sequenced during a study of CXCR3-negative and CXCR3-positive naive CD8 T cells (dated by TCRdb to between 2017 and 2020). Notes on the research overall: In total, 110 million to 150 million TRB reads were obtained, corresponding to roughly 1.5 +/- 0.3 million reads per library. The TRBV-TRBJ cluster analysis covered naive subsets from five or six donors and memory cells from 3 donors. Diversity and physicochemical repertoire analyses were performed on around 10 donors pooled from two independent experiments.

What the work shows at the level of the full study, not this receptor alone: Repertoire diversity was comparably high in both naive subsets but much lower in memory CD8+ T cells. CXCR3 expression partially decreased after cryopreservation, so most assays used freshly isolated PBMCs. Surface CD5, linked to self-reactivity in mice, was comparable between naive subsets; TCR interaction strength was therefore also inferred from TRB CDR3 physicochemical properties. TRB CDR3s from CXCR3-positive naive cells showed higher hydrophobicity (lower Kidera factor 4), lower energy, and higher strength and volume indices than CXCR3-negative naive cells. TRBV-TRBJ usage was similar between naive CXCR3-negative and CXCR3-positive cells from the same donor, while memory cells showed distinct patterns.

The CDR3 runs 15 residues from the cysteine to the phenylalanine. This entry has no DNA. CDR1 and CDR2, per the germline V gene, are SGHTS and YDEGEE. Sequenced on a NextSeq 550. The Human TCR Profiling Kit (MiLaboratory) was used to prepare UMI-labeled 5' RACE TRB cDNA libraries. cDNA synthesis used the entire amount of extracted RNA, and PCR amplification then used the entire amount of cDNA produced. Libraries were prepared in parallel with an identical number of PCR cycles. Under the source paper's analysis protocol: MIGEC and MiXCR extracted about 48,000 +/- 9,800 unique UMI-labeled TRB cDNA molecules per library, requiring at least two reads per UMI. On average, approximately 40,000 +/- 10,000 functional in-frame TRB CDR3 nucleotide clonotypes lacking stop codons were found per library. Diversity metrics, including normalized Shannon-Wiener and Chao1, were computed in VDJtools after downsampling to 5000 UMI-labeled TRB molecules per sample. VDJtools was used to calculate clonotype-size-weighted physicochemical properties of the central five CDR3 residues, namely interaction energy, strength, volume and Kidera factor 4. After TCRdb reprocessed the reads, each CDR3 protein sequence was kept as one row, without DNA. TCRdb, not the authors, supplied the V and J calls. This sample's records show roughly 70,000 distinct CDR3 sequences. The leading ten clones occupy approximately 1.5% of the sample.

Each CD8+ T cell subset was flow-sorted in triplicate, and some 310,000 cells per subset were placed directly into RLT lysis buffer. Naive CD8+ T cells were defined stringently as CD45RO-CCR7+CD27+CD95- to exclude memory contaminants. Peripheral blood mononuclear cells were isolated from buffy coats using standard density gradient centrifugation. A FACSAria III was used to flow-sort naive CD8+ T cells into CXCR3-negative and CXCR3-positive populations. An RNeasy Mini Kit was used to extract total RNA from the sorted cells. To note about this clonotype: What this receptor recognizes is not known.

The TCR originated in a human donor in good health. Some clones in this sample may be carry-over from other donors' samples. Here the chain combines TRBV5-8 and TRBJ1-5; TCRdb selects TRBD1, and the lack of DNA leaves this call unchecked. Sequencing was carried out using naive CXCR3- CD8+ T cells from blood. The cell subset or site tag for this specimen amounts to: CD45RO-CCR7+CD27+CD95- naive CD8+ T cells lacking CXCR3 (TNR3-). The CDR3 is CASSPGTGEIWPQHF.